This T cell receptor (beta chain) comes out of a study of T cell repertoires in cytomegalovirus infection. TCRdb processed the reads anew with MiXCR; each CDR3 protein has one entry. The sample gives approximately 400,000 distinct CDR3 sequences, approximately 30% of which show up once; roughly an eighth is in the top ten. This clonotype came up a few times. Per germline, CDR1 LNHDA and CDR2 SQIVND (reference sequence). J gave up 5 bases and V 1 base, and 4 bases lay outside the gene matches. The CDR3 loop spans 14 amino acids. The source is a human donor in good health (CMV status not recorded). Some clones in this sample may be carry-over from other donors' samples. The chain carries TRBV19 and TRBJ2-7, with 8 bases lining up with TRBD1. Sequenced: PBMCs. As DNA, the CDR3 is TGTGCCAGTAGTATAGGAGGACAGGGAGACGAGCAGTACTTC. Protein: CASSIGGQGDEQYF.